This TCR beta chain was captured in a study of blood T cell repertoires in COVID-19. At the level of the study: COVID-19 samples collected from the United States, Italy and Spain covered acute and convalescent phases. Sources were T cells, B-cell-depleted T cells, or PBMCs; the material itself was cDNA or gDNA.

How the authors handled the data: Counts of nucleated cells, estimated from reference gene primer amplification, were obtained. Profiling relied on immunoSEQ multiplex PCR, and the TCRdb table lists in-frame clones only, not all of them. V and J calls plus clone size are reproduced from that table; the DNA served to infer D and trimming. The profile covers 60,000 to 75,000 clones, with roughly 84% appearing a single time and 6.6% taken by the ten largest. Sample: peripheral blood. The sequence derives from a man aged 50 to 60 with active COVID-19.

CDR3 DNA sequence: TGTGCCAGCAGCCAAGCCCATCTAGCGGGAGGTTCGGAGCAGTACTTC. Its protein product is CASSQAHLAGGSEQYF. The chain links TRBV3-1 (or the pseudogene TRBV3-2) to TRBJ2-7; the match to TRBD2 covers 11 bases. This CDR3 has 16 amino acids. The V segment lost 1 base and the J segment 7 bases; nucleotides outside the gene matches: 9. Germline values: CDR1 LGHDT, CDR2 YNNKEL (reference sequence).